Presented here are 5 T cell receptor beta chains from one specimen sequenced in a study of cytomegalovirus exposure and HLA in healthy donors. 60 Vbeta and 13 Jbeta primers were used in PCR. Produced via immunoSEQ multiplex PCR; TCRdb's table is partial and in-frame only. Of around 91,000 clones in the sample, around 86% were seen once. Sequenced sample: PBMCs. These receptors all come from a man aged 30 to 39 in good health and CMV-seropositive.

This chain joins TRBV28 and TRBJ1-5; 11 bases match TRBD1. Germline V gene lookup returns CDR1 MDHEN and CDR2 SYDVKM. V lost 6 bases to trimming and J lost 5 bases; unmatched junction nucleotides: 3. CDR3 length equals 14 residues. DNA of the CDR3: TGTGCCAGCAGAGTGGGACAGGGGGATCAGCCCCAGCATTTT. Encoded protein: CASRVGQGDQPQHF.

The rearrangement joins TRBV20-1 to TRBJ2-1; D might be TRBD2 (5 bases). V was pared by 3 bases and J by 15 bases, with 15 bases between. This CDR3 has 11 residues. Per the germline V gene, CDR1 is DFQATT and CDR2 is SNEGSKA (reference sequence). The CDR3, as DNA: TGCAGTGCTAGGGAGCCCAGAGGGTCGTTCTTC. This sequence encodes CSAREPRGSFF.

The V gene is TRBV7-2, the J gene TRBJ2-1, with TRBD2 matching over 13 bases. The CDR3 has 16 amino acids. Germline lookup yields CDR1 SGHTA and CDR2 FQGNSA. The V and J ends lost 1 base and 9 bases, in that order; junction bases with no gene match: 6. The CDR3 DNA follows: TGTGCCAGCAGCTTAGGAGGAGGACTAGCGGGGGTTGAGCAGTTCTTC. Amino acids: CASSLGGGLAGVEQFF. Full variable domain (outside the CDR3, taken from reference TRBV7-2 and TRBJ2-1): GAGVSQSPSNKVTEKGKDVELRCDPISGHTALYWYRQSLGQGLEFLIYFQGNSAPDKSGLPSDRFSAERTGGSVSTLTIQRTQQEDSAVYLCASSLGGGLAGVEQFFGPGTRLTVL.

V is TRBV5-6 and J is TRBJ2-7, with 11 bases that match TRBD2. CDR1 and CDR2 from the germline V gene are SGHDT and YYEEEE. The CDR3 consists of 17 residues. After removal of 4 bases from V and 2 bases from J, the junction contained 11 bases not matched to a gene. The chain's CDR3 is CASSVTSGAKRTYEQYF. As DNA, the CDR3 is TGTGCCAGCAGCGTGACTAGCGGGGCGAAAAGAACCTACGAGCAGTACTTC.

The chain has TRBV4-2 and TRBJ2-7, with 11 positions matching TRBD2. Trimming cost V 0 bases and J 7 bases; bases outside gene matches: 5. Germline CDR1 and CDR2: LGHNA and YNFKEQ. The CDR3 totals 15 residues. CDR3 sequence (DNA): TGTGCCAGCAGCCAAGATCCTAGCGGGAGGTGGGAGCAGTACTTC. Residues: CASSQDPSGRWEQYF.